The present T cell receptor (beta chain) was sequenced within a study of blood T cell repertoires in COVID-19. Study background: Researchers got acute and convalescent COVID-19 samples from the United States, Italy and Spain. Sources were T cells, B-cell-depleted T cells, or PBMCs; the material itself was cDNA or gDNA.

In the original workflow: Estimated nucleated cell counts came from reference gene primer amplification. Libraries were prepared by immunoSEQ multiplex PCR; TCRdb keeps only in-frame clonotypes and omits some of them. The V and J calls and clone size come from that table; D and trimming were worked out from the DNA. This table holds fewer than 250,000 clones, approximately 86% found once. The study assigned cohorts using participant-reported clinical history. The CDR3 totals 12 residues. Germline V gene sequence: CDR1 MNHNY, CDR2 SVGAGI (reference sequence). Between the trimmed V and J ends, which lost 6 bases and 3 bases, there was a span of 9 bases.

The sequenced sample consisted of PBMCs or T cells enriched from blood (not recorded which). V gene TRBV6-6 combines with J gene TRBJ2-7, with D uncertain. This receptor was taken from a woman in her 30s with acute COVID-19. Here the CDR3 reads CASSRDLYEQYF. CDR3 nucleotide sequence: TGTGCCAGCAGCCGCGATCTCTACGAGCAGTACTTC.